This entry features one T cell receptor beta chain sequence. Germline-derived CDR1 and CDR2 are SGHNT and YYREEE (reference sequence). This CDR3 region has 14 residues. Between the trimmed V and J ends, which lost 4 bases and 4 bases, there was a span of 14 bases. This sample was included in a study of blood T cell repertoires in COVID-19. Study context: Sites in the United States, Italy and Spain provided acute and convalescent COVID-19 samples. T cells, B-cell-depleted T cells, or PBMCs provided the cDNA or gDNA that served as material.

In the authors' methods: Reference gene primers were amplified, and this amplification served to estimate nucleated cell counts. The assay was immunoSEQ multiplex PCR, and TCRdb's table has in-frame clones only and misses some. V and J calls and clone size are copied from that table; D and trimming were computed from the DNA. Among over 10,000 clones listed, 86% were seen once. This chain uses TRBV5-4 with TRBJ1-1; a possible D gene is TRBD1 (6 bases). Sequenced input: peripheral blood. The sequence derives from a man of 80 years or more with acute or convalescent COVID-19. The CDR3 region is CASSGWDTGTEAFF. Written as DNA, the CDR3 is TGTGCCAGCAGCGGGTGGGACACTGGCACTGAAGCTTTCTTT. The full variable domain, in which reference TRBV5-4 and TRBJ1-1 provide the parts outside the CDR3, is ETGVTQSPTHLIKTRGQQVTLRCSSQSGHNTVSWYQQALGQGPQFIFQYYREEENGRGNFPPRFSGLQFPNYSSELNVNALELDDSALYLCASSGWDTGTEAFFGQGTRLTVV.